The subject of this entry is one T cell receptor beta chain. The target of this receptor is not known. The input lacks base qualities; no much larger clone sits a single base away. Patients with a history of autoimmune disease or receiving systemic immunosuppression were excluded from the trial. Peripheral blood for TCR sequencing was collected from all dose cohorts at baseline, on cycle 4 day 1, and on cycle 7 day 1. Samples were obtained from an open-label, multicenter, first-in-human phase I dose-escalation trial of ivuxolimab. Adults with locally advanced or metastatic melanoma, renal cell carcinoma, hepatocellular carcinoma or head and neck squamous cell carcinoma were enrolled in the trial. CD4+ and CD8+ T cells were sorted separately from peripheral blood before TCR sequencing. The germline V gene sets CDR1 to SGHTA and CDR2 to FQGNSA. Cut back by 5 bases and 7 bases, the V and J ends lie 24 bases apart. The CDR3 spans 16 residues, from the cysteine through the phenylalanine. CDR3 DNA only is kept here, 48 bases in frame from base 1.

The data derive from a study of OX40 agonist ivuxolimab in advanced cancers. General notes on the study: The costimulatory receptor OX40 (CD134) was targeted by ivuxolimab, a fully human IgG2 agonistic monoclonal antibody. Intravenous ivuxolimab was administered to patients every 2 weeks at six dose levels: 0.01, 0.1, 0.3, 1.5, 3 and 10 mg/kg. Of the approximately 54 patients in dose escalation, 19 had hepatocellular carcinoma, approximately 15 had melanoma, 9 had renal cell carcinoma and 9 had head and neck cancer. The dose-escalation cohort was roughly 80% male with a mean age of about 60 years, ranging from 23 to 79. Prior anti-PD-1, anti-PD-L1 or anti-CTLA-4 therapy was permitted, and checkpoint inhibitors had been received by 30% to 40% of dose-escalation patients. Three dose-escalation patients achieved partial responses, one with hepatocellular carcinoma and two with cutaneous melanoma. Peripheral TCRbeta sequencing was intended to test whether TCR sequence diversity was altered and clonal T-cell expansion was caused by ivuxolimab. The paper describes the monotherapy dose-escalation part (N = 52 patients) of the phase I trial of ivuxolimab.

For sequencing of the TCRbeta CDR3 region, genomic DNA was extracted from the sorted cells. The immunoSEQ Assay was used to sequence the TCRbeta CDR3 regions. This immuneACCESS table, as held by TCRdb, lists in-frame sequences with V and J called but not all clones. Of the missing ones, under half trace to an unresolved V gene in checked studies; the others have no known cause. This sample has approximately 35,000 clones in its table, and over 85% of those were observed once. The biggest ten clones account for about 35% of the sample. What the study reported, not specific to this receptor: At doses of 0.1 to 3.0 mg/kg, clonal expansion of both CD4+ and CD8+ blood T cells was observed from baseline to week 6. After ivuxolimab, CD8+ T cells had more expanded clones than CD4+ T cells on average. Low levels of normalized T-cell clonal expansion were also seen in some patients who did not respond. The antigen specificity of the peripheral T cells that underwent clonal expansion was not determined. Partial responders in the 0.1-3.0 mg/kg groups had among the lowest normalized peripheral clonal expansion, especially among CD8+ T cells.

Here the sequenced sample was CD4+ or CD8+ T cells sorted from blood, taken in a trial of the OX40 agonist ivuxolimab. Rearrangement joined TRBV7-2 to TRBJ2-7; a tentative D call is TRBD2 (5 bases match). The sequence came from an adult with an advanced solid tumor such as melanoma, head and neck, liver or kidney cancer. The CDR3 loop reads CASSQDWRNPYLEQYF. The sequence in DNA is TGTGCCAGCAGCCAAGATTGGAGGAATCCCTACCTTGAGCAGTACTTC. Joined to the reference TRBV7-2 and TRBJ2-7 proteins, this CDR3 gives the full variable domain: GAGVSQSPSNKVTEKGKDVELRCDPISGHTALYWYRQSLGQGLEFLIYFQGNSAPDKSGLPSDRFSAERTGGSVSTLTIQRTQQEDSAVYLCASSQDWRNPYLEQYFGPGTRLTVT.